This record looks at one T cell receptor beta chain sequence and its context. This specimen comes from a study of technical replicates of blood from a handful of donors. Measured with immunoSEQ multiplex PCR; TCRdb has only the in-frame clones, and not every one. The sample shows about 79,000 clones, more than 85% of them seen only once. Sequencing was done on a sample of T cells isolated from PBMCs. The sequence was obtained from a human donor in good health. Some clones in this sample may be carry-over from other donors' samples.

As DNA, the CDR3 is TGTGCCAGCAGCTCCGGGGGGGTCGAGCAGTACTTC. Its translation is CASSSGGVEQYF. This sequence joins TRBV11-3 and TRBJ2-7, with 8 bases identical to TRBD2. The CDR3 totals 12 residues. Germline CDR1 is SGHNT and CDR2 is YENEEA. V gave up 4 bases and J gave up 6 bases; unmatched junction bases: 2.